What follows is one T cell receptor beta chain and its context. This CDR3 region has 17 residues. Germline lookup yields CDR1 SGDLS and CDR2 YYNGEE. Deletions cut 3 bases from V and 0 bases from J, with 16 bases between. This sample is part of a study of blood T cell repertoires in COVID-19. Looking at the study overall: Acute-phase and convalescent COVID-19 samples originated in the United States, Italy and Spain. Sample material is recorded as cDNA or gDNA derived from T cells, B-cell-depleted T cells, or PBMCs.

Authors' processing steps: Reference gene primer amplification gave nucleated cell count estimates. Using immunoSEQ multiplex PCR, the repertoire was profiled, and TCRdb retains in-frame clones only, with some absent. That table supplies the V and J calls and clone size; D and trimming were determined from the DNA. The table records under 80,000 clones, around 80% of them present only once. The clonotype was recovered from a man aged 50-59 years with acute or convalescent COVID-19. This rearrangement joins TRBV9 to TRBJ1-5; D may be TRBD1 (5 bases). Material: peripheral blood. This chain's CDR3 is CASSAFKGDYSNQPQHF. The CDR3 nucleotides read TGTGCCAGCAGCGCCTTCAAAGGGGACTATAGCAATCAGCCCCAGCATTTT.